This T cell receptor beta chain comes out of a study of cytomegalovirus exposure and HLA in healthy donors. CDR1 KGHSH and CDR2 LQKENI come from the germline V gene. CDR3 size: 15 residues. The germline V and J ends were trimmed by 3 bases and 2 bases, with 10 bases remaining between them. This PCR relied on a set of 60 Vbeta primers and 13 Jbeta primers. Assay used: immunoSEQ multiplex PCR; TCRdb lists only in-frame clones, some missing. The sample shows around 200,000 clones, about 80% of them seen only once. This chain uses TRBV18 with TRBJ2-2, with D maybe TRBD2 (6 bases). The sequencing sample was made of PBMCs. The receptor was derived from a woman younger than 45 in good health and CMV-seropositive. CDR3 loop: CASSPRGLNTGELFF. Here the CDR3 DNA reads TGTGCCAGCTCACCCCGGGGACTTAACACCGGGGAGCTGTTTTTT.